This T cell receptor beta chain comes out of a study of T cell changes during pregnancy in multiple sclerosis. Germline values: CDR1 SEHNR, CDR2 FQNEAQ (reference sequence). The V segment lost 5 bases and the J segment 0 bases; nucleotides outside the gene matches: 3. This CDR3 is 14 amino acids long. Assay used: immunoSEQ multiplex PCR; TCRdb lists only in-frame clones, some missing. The sample records around 44,000 clones, around 94% being singletons. This chain connects TRBV7-9 to TRBJ1-1; TRBD1 agrees at 7 bases. This TCR was sampled from a female donor with multiple sclerosis, enrolled in a pregnancy study. Sequenced: peripheral blood. CDR3 nucleotide sequence: TGTGCCAGCAGCCCACAGGGGATGAACACTGAAGCTTTCTTT. This codes for CASSPQGMNTEAFF.